Given below is one TCR beta chain in context. The data were obtained in a study of blood T cell repertoires in COVID-19. Germline CDR1 and CDR2: SNHLY and FYNNEI. The CDR3 length is 16 residues. The ends were cut back, 3 bases at V and 4 bases at J, with 15 bases in the middle. Some clones are missing from TCRdb's copy, which holds only in-frame ones; the method was immunoSEQ multiplex PCR. The data show more than 300,000 clones, about 90% seen once. This rearrangement joins TRBV2 to TRBJ2-2; no firm D call. The source of this sequence is a young woman who had recovered from COVID-19. Material for sequencing was peripheral blood. This CDR3 reads CASSDWRPSGTGELFF. DNA of the CDR3: TGTGCCAGCAGTGATTGGCGCCCCTCGGGCACCGGGGAGCTGTTTTTT.